This entry concerns a single T cell receptor beta chain. Its antigen is currently unknown. TCRdb's copy holds only in-frame clones and misses some; the assay was immunoSEQ multiplex PCR. Here the sample spans over 5,000 clones, 50% to 75% being singletons. These data originate in a study of CD8 T cell repertoires and HIV-1 epitope variants. CDR1 SEHNR and CDR2 FQNEAQ come from the germline V gene (reference sequence). The CDR3 consists of 19 residues. J was trimmed by 0 bases and V by 1 base; bases with no gene match: 11. Study-wide results and caveats: The assay identified only TCR beta chains of antigen-proliferating T cells.

This TCR came from a male donor with HIV. The rearrangement joins TRBV7-9 to TRBJ1-3; 8 nucleotides line up with TRBD1. The sequenced sample was cultured CD8+ T cells derived from PBMCs. CDR3 protein: CASSLDVGTGRFSGNTIYF. As DNA, the CDR3 is TGTGCCAGCAGCTTAGATGTGGGGACAGGTCGATTCTCTGGAAACACCATATATTTT. Using reference TRBV7-9 and TRBJ1-3 for the parts outside the CDR3, the full variable domain is DTGVSQNPRHKITKRGQNVTFRCDPISEHNRLYWYRQTLGQGPEFLTYFQNEAQLEKSRLLSDRFSAERPKGSFSTLEIQRTEQGDSAMYLCASSLDVGTGRFSGNTIYFGEGSWLTVV.